This T cell receptor (beta chain) was captured in a study of CD8 T cells in Susac syndrome. RNA, at about 0.45 to 1 ug, was reverse transcribed with random hexamers. Multiplex PCR with immunoSEQ amplified the TCR beta CDR3 across 54 Vbeta and 13 Jbeta. One entry per CDR3 protein, called by TCRdb with MiXCR from the immunoSEQ multiplex PCR reads. The data contain roughly 100,000 distinct CDR3 sequences, around 94% of them seen just once; the ten biggest clones take up about 0.42%. The germline V gene has CDR1 LGHNA and CDR2 YSLEER. Trimming took off 1 base at V and 5 bases at J, with 7 bases between the two ends. The CDR3 runs 13 residues. As to this clonotype: Its antigen is unknown.

Whole-study results and caveats: The study recognized that its TCR sequencing and HLA analysis covered a relatively small number of individuals.

This receptor was obtained from a human donor with Susac syndrome. Sample: CD8+ T cells from PBMCs. This rearrangement joins TRBV4-3 to TRBJ2-3, with a possible D match to TRBD1 (6 bases). CDR3 residues: CASSQGGGDTQYF. DNA of the CDR3: TGCGCCAGCAGCCAAGGAGGGGGAGATACGCAGTATTTT.